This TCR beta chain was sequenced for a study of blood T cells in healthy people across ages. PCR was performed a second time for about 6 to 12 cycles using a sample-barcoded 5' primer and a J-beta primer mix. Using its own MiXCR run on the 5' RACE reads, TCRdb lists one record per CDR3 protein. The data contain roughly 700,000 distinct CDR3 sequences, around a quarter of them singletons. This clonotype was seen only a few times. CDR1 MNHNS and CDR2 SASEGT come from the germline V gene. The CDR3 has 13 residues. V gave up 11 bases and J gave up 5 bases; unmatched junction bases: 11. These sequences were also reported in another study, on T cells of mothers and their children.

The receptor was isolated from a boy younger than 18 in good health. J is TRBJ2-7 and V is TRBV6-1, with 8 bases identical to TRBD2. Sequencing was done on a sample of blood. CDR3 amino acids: CAASAGGENEQYF. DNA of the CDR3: TGTGCCGCCTCGGCGGGGGGCGAGAACGAGCAGTACTTC.